What follows is one T cell receptor beta chain and its context. Its specificity is unknown. This CDR3 region has 11 residues. Trimming cost V 0 bases and J 6 bases, with 3 bases left between them. CDR1 DFQATT and CDR2 SNEGSKA come from the germline V gene (reference sequence). This sample stems from a study of T cells after posttransplantation cyclophosphamide. General study findings and limits: Recipient CMV seropositivity and CMV reactivation strongly tracked TRB clonality. Later blood repertoires were often dominated by clones from the donor CD8+ memory compartment.

Measured with immunoSEQ multiplex PCR; TCRdb has only the in-frame clones, and not every one. The data contain roughly 9,200 clones, approximately 89% of them singletons. The chain carries TRBV20-1 and TRBJ2-1, with D unclear. This clonotype was obtained from a woman aged 60-75 years in good health, CMV-negative, and a related stem cell transplant donor. Source material: memory CD4+ T cells sorted from PBMCs. The DNA of the CDR3 is TGCAGTGCTAGAGACTTCAATGAGCAGTTCTTC. Translating gives CSARDFNEQFF.